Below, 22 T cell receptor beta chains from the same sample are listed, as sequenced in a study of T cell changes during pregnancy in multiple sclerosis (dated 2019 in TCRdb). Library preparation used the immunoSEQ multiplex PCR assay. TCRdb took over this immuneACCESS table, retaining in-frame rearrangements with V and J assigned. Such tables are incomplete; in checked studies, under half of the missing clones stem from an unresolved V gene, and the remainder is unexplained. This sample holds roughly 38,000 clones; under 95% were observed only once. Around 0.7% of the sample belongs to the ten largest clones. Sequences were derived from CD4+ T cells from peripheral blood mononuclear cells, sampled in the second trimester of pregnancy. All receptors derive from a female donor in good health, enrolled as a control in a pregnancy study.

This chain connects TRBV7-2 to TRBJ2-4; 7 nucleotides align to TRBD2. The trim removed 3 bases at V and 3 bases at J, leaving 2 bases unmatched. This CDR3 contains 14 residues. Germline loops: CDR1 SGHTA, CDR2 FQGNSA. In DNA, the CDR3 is TGTGCCAGCAGCTTCGGGGGGAGCAAAAACATTCAGTACTTC. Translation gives CASSFGGSKNIQYF.

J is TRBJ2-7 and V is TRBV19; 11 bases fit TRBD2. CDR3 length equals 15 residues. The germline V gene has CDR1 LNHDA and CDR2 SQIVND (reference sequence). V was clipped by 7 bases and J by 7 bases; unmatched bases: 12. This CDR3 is CASKVAGGPLDEQYF. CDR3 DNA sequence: TGTGCCAGTAAAGTAGCGGGGGGGCCTCTTGATGAGCAGTACTTC.

CDR3 residues: CASSRTGSSGNTIYF. CDR3 coding DNA: TGTGCCAGCAGTCGGACAGGGTCCTCTGGAAACACCATATATTTT. The chain carries TRBV6-5 and TRBJ1-3; TRBD1 matches at 8 bases. The CDR3 runs to 15 residues. Germline V lookup: CDR1 MNHEY, CDR2 SVGAGI. The V gene end was trimmed by 5 bases and the J gene end by 0 bases; junction bases not matched to a gene: 3.

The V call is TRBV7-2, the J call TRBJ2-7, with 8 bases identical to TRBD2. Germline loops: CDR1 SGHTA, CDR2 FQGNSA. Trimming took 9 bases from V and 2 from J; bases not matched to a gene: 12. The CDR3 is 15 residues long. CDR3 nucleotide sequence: TGTGCCAGTCGAGCTTACACGGGGGGGACCTACGAGCAGTACTTC. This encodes CASRAYTGGTYEQYF. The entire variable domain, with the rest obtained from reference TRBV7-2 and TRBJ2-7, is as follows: GAGVSQSPSNKVTEKGKDVELRCDPISGHTALYWYRQSLGQGLEFLIYFQGNSAPDKSGLPSDRFSAERTGGSVSTLTIQRTQQEDSAVYLCASRAYTGGTYEQYFGPGTRLTVT.

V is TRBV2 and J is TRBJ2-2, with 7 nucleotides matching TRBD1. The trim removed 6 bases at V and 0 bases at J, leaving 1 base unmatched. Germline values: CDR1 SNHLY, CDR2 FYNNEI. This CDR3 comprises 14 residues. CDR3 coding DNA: TGTGCCAGCAGGGGGACAGCGAACACCGGGGAGCTGTTTTTT. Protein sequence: CASRGTANTGELFF. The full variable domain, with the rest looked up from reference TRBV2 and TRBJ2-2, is EPEVTQTPSHQVTQMGQEVILRCVPISNHLYFYWYRQILGQKVEFLVSFYNNEISEKSEIFDDQFSVERPDGSNFTLKIRSTKLEDSAMYFCASRGTANTGELFFGEGSRLTVL.

The CDR3 DNA reads as TGTGCCAGCAGCGCAGGAGGTCCGATCACTGAAGCTTTCTTT. This translates into CASSAGGPITEAFF. This chain joins TRBV9 and TRBJ1-1; D call uncertain. CDR3 length equals 14 residues. The germline V gene encodes CDR1 SGDLS and CDR2 YYNGEE. The germline V and J ends were trimmed by 3 bases and 4 bases, with 13 bases remaining between them. The full variable domain, its missing parts supplied by reference TRBV9 and TRBJ1-1, is DSGVTQTPKHLITATGQRVTLRCSPRSGDLSVYWYQQSLDQGLQFLIQYYNGEERAKGNILERFSAQQFPDLHSELNLSSLELGDSALYFCASSAGGPITEAFFGQGTRLTVV.

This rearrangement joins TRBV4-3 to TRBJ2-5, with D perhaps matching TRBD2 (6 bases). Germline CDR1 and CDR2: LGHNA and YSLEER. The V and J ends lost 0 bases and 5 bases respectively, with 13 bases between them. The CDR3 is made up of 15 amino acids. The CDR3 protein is CASSQDGRGRETQYF. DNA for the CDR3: TGCGCCAGCAGCCAAGATGGGCGGGGCCGGGAGACCCAGTACTTC.

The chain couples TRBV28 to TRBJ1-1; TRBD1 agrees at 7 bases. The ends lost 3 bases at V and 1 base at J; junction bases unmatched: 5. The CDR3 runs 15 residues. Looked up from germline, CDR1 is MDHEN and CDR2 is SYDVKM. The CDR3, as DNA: TGTGCCAGCAGTTTGAGGGCAGGGGGGAACACTGAAGCTTTCTTT. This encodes CASSLRAGGNTEAFF.

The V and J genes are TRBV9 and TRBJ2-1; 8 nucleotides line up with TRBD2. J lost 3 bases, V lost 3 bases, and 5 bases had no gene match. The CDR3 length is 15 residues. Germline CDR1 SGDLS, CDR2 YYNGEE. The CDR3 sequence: CASSEAGDLYNEQFF. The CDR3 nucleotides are TGTGCCAGCAGCGAAGCGGGGGACCTCTACAATGAGCAGTTCTTC.

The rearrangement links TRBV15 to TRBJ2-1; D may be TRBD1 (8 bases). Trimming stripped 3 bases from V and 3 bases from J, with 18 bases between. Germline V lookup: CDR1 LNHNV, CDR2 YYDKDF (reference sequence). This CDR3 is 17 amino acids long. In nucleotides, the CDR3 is TGTGCCACCAGCAGTGCCCGGGGGGACAGGTACTACAATGAGCAGTTCTTC. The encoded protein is CATSSARGDRYYNEQFF.

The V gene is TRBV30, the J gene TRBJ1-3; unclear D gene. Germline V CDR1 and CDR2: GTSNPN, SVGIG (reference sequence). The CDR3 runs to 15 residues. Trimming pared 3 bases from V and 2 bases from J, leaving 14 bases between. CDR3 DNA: TGTGCCTGGAGCCGGGGTGGAGGGACTGGAAACACCATATATTTT. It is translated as CAWSRGGGTGNTIYF.

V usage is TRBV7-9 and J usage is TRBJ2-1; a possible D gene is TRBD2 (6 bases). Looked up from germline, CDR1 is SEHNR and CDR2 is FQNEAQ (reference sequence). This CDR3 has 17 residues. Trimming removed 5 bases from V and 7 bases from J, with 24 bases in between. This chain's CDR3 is CASSHRPGTRAGNEQFF. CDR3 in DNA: TGTGCCAGCAGCCACCGGCCGGGGACTCGGGCGGGGAATGAGCAGTTCTTC.

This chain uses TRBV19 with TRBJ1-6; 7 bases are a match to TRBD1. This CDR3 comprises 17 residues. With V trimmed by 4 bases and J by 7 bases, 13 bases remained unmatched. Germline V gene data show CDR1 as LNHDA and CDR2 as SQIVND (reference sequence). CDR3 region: CASSTTPTGFLNSPLHF. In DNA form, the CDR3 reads TGTGCCAGTAGTACAACGCCGACAGGGTTTTTGAATTCACCCCTCCACTTT.

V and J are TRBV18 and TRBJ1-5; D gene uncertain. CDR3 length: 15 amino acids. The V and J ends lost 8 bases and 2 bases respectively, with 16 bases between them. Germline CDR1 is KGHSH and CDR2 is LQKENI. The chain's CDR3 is CASTTVGVGNQPQHF. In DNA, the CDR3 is TGTGCCAGCACGACGGTCGGGGTGGGCAATCAGCCCCAGCATTTT.

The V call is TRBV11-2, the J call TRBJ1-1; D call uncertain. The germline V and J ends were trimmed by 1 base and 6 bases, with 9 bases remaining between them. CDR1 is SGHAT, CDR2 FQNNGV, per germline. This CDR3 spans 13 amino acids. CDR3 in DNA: TGTGCCAGCAGCTTAGGCAGGAGGGCTGAAGCTTTCTTT. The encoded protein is CASSLGRRAEAFF.

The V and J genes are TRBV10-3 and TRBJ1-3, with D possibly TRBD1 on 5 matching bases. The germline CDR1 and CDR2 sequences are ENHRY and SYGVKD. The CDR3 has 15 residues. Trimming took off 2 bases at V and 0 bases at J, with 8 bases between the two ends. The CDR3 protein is CAISEDSASGNTIYF. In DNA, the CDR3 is TGTGCCATCAGTGAGGACAGTGCCTCTGGAAACACCATATATTTT.

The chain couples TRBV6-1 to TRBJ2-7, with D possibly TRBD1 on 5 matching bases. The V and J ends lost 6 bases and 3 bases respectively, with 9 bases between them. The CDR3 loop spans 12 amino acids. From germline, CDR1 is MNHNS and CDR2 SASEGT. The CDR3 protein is CASSLRDYEQYF. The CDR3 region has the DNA TGTGCCAGCAGCCTCAGGGACTACGAGCAGTACTTC.

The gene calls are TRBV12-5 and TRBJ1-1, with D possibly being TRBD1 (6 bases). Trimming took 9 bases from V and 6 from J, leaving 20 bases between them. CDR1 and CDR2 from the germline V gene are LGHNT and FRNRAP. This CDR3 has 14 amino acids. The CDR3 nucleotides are TGTGCTAGCGGGGTAGTACTAAACAGGGCTGAAGCTTTCTTT. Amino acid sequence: CASGVVLNRAEAFF.

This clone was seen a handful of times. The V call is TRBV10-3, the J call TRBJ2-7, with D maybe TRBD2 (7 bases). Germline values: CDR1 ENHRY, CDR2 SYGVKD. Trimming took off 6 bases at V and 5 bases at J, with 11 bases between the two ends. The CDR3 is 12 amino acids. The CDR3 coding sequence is TGTGCCATCAGCGGGGGGCTAGACGAGCAGTACTTC. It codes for CAISGGLDEQYF.

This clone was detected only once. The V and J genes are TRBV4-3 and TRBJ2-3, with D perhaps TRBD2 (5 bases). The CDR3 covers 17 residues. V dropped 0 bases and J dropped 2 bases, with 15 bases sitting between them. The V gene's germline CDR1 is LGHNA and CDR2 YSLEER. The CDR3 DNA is TGCGCCAGCAGCCAAGATCCCGGGGTTAAAAACACAGATACGCAGTATTTT. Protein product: CASSQDPGVKNTDTQYF.

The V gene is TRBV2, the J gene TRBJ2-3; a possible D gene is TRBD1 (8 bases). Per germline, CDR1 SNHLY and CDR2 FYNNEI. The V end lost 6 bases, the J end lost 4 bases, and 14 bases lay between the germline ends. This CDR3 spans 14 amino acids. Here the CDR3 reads CASRLQGGADTQYF. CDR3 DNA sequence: TGTGCCAGCAGGCTACAGGGGGGGGCAGATACGCAGTATTTT.

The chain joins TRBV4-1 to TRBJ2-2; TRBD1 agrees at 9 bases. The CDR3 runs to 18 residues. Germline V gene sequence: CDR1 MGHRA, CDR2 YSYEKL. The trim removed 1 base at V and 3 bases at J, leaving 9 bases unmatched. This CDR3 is CASSQGGQGSRDTGELFF. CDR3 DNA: TGCGCCAGCAGCCAAGGGGGACAGGGTTCGCGAGACACCGGGGAGCTGTTTTTT.